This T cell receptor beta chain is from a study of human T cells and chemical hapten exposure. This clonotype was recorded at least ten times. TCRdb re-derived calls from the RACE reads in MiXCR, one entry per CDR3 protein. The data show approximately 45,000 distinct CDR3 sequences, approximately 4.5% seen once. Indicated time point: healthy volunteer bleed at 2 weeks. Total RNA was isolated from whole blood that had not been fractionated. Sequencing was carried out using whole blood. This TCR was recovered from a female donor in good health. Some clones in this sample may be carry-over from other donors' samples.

The CDR3 reads CSAIHTGGESSYGYTF. In DNA form, the CDR3 reads TGCAGTGCTATCCACACGGGGGGGGAGAGTTCCTATGGCTACACCTTC. This sequence joins TRBV20-1 and TRBJ1-2, with D perhaps TRBD1 (5 bases). CDR1 is DFQATT and CDR2 is SNEGSKA in the germline V gene (reference sequence). This CDR3 is 16 amino acids long. V lost 4 bases and J 4 bases, leaving 22 bases between the germline ends.